In its sample, the clone carrying this TCR beta chain was seen a few times. These data are taken from a study of blood T cell repertoires in COVID-19. Original processing methods: Reference gene primer amplification yielded estimated nucleated cell counts. Only in-frame clones appear in the TCRdb table, and some are missing; sequencing was by immunoSEQ multiplex PCR. Clone size and the V and J calls come from that table; the DNA yielded D and trimming. Found here are about 68,000 clones, more than 75% of them singletons; the top ten hold just under 6.5%. Trimming took off 8 bases at V and 8 bases at J, with 15 bases between the two ends. Germline CDR1 and CDR2: LNHDA and SQIVND (reference sequence). The CDR3 sequence is 12 residues long.

The chain carries TRBV19 and TRBJ1-2; a weak D match, TRBD1 (6 bases). Sequencing was done on a sample of peripheral blood. This clonotype was obtained from a woman aged 60-70 years with acute or convalescent COVID-19. In DNA, the CDR3 is TGTGCCAGTGCTGACCGGGACATGGGCTACACCTTC. Amino acid sequence: CASADRDMGYTF.